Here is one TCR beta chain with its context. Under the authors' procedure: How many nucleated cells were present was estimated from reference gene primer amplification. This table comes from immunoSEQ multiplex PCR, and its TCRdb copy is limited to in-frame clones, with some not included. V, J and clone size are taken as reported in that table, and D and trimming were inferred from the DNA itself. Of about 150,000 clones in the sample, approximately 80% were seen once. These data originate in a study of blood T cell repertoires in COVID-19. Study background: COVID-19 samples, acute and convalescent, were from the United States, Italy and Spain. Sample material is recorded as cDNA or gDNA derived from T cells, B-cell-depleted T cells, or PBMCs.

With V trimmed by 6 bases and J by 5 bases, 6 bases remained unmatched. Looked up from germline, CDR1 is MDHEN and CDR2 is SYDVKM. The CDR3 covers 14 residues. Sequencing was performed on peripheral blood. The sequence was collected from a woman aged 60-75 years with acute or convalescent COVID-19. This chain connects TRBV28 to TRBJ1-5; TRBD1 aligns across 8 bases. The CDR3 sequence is CASSFMDRDQPQHF. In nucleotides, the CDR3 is TGTGCCAGCAGCTTCATGGACAGGGATCAGCCCCAGCATTTT.